This T cell receptor beta chain came from a study of blood T cells in healthy people across ages. Using a J-beta primer mix together with a sample-barcoded 5' primer, a second PCR was run for about 6 to 11 cycles. Each cDNA molecule was tagged by a template-switch adaptor that had 12 random nucleotides. TCRdb fed the 5' RACE reads into MiXCR, producing one record per CDR3 protein. Of around 1,900,000 distinct CDR3 sequences in the sample, about two fifths were seen once. CDR3 size: 14 residues. Trimming shortened V by 5 bases and J by 4 bases, and 12 bases separated the two germline ends. Sequencing was done on a sample of blood. This chain links TRBV12-3 or TRBV12-4 with TRBJ2-1, with D maybe TRBD1 (5 bases). This clonotype was sampled from a human donor in good health. CDR3 sequence (DNA): TGTGCCAGCAGTCTTCAGACAGAATACAATGAGCAGTTCTTC. It specifies CASSLQTEYNEQFF.